The entry below gives a single TCR beta chain sequence along with its context. The data originate from a study of Ad26.COV2.S vaccination and SARS-CoV-2 variants. Treatment meaning: roughly 19 received Ad26.COV2.S at low or high dose, single or two shots; several received placebo; per-sample allocation not given. Sampling was done on day 63 after the first vaccine or placebo injection. An adult aged 18-55 years in Boston served as the donor. The germline CDR1 and CDR2 sequences are LGHDT and YNNKEL (reference sequence). Trimming left V 3 bases short and J 13 bases short, with 13 bases between. There are 12 residues in the CDR3. Only in-frame clones appear in the TCRdb table, and some are missing; sequencing was by immunoSEQ multiplex PCR. The sample consists of some 290,000 clones, approximately 86% of them appearing once.

V usage is TRBV3-1 (or the pseudogene TRBV3-2) and J usage is TRBJ2-1, with D perhaps matching TRBD1 or TRBD2 (6 bases each). The origin of this receptor is a person between 18 and 65 years old who received the Ad26.COV2.S COVID-19 vaccine or a placebo. The sample consisted of peripheral blood, taken in a trial of Ad26.COV2.S vaccine versus placebo. As DNA, the CDR3 is TGTGCCAGCAGCCATGGAGGGGGGCCCCAGTTCTTC. Its protein is CASSHGGGPQFF.